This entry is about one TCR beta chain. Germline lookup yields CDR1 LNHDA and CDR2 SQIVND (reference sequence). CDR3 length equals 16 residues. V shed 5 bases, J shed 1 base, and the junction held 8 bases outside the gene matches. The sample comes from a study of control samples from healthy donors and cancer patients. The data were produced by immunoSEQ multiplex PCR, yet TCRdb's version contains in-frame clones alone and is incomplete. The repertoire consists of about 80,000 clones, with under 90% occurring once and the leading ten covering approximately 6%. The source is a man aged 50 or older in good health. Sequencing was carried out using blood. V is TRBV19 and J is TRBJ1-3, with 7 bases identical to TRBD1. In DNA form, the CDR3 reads TGTGCCAGTAGTCCGCGGACAGGATATTCTGGAAACACCATATATTTT. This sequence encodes CASSPRTGYSGNTIYF.